The rows below give T cell receptor beta chains drawn from one sample of a study of patients and donors after allogeneic stem cell transplantation. TCRdb re-called the RT-PCR reads with MiXCR, one entry per CDR3 protein. This table holds 400,000 to 450,000 distinct CDR3 sequences, roughly 16% found once. The specimen sequenced was blood, either unsorted or a sorted T cell fraction (not recorded which). The receptor source for this set is a human donor who was either an allogeneic HSCT recipient or a stem cell or donor lymphocyte infusion donor (not recorded which). It is not recorded whose cells these are; they may come from a transplant donor. Each CDR3 is given with its conserved first and last residue. The D gene is left open where the match is weak. Clone size is not always given. Where it is, it says once, few, many or a class for expanded clones.

J gene | V gene | clone size | CDR3 length | D gene | CDR3 DNA | CDR3 protein
TRBJ1-5 | TRBV4-1 | many | 13 | - | TGCGCCAGCAGCCAAGACAAGTTACGTCCCCAGCATTTT | CASSQDKLRPQHF
TRBJ2-5 | TRBV7-9 | many | 14 | - | TGTGCCAGCAGCTTATTTGGGCGGCAAGAGACCCAGTACTTC | CASSLFGRQETQYF
TRBJ2-1 | TRBV20-1 | few | 15 | - | TGCAGTGCTAGAATAGCAGGGAACTCCTACAATGAGCAGTTCTTC | CSARIAGNSYNEQFF
TRBJ2-2 | TRBV4-2 | - | 19 | - | TGTGCCAGCAGCCAAGATCCTTCGGGCACATACTCCCCCAGGGGGGAGCTGTTTTTT | CASSQDPSGTYSPRGELFF
TRBJ1-1 | TRBV15 | few | 19 | - | TGTGCCACCAGCAGGGGGGCCGGATTTGTCGGGCACCGGAACACTGAAGCTTTCTTT | CATSRGAGFVGHRNTEAFF
TRBJ1-5 | TRBV3-1 | few | 15 | - | TGTGCCAGCAGCCTCCGGGCCCGACCCACCCAGCCCCAGCATTTT | CASSLRARPTQPQHF
TRBJ1-2 | TRBV5-1 | many | 13 | TRBD1 | TGCGCCAGCAGCTCGGACAGGGTATATGGCTACACCTTC | CASSSDRVYGYTF
TRBJ2-7 | TRBV20-1 | few | 15 | - | TGCAGTGCAACTCAAAGGGCCCAGGTTCCCTACGAGCAGTACTTC | CSATQRAQVPYEQYF
TRBJ1-1 | TRBV24-1 | - | 15 | - | TGTGCCACCAGGGCACCGGGGGGGCAGAACACTGAAGCTTTCTTT | CATRAPGGQNTEAFF
TRBJ2-7 | TRBV30 | few | 13 | TRBD1 | TGTGCCTGGAGTGTGGGACAGGGCTACGAGCAGTACTTC | CAWSVGQGYEQYF
TRBJ2-2 | TRBV3-1 | many | 15 | - | TGTGCCAGCAGTCACCCGACAGGGAACACCGGGGAGCTGTTTTTT | CASSHPTGNTGELFF
TRBJ1-6 | TRBV4-3 | few | 16 | - | TGCGCCAGCAGCCAAGAGTGGAACTCCTATAATTCACCCCTCCACTTT | CASSQEWNSYNSPLHF
TRBJ2-2 | TRBV4-3 | - | 15 | - | TGCGCCAGCAGCCAAGACAGGGCAGGCACCGGGGAGCTGTTTTTT | CASSQDRAGTGELFF
TRBJ2-1 | TRBV5-1 | many | 14 | TRBD2 | TGCGCCAGCAGCTTGGAGGGACTAGTTTACGAGCAGTTCTTC | CASSLEGLVYEQFF
TRBJ2-1 | TRBV27 | - | 15 | TRBD2 | TGTGCCAGCAGTCCAGGGACTAGCGGGGGGGCTGAGCAGTTCTTC | CASSPGTSGGAEQFF
TRBJ2-1 | TRBV3-1 | - | 14 | TRBD2 | TGTGCCAGCAGCCGAGCGGGGGGGATGGCTGAGCAGTTCTTC | CASSRAGGMAEQFF
TRBJ2-1 | TRBV15 | - | 14 | - | TGTGCCACCGCGTTGGGGGGGCCGGCCAATGAGCAGTTCTTC | CATALGGPANEQFF
TRBJ2-1 | TRBV11-2 | few | 14 | - | TGTGCCAGCAGCCAGTGGTCCTTGTACAATGAGCAGTTCTTC | CASSQWSLYNEQFF
TRBJ1-2 | TRBV12-3/TRBV12-4 | many | 13 | - | TGTGCCAGCAGTTTACTTGGGTCCTATGGCTACACCTTC | CASSLLGSYGYTF
TRBJ2-7 | TRBV18 | few | 15 | TRBD1 | TGTGCCAGCTCACCGACAGGGGGAAGCTCCTACGAGCAGTACTTC | CASSPTGGSSYEQYF
TRBJ2-6 | TRBV12-3/TRBV12-4 | - | 13 | - | TGTGCCAGCAACAGCCCTGGGGCCAACTTCCTGACTTTC | CASNSPGANFLTF
TRBJ1-6 | TRBV30 | - | 15 | - | TGTGCCTGGAGTGTAGGGCAGGGTGAAACTTCACCCCTCCACTTT | CAWSVGQGETSPLHF
TRBJ2-3 | TRBV14 | - | 14 | TRBD1 | TGTGCCAGCAGCAGGACAGGGGATGCAGATACGCAGTATTTT | CASSRTGDADTQYF
TRBJ2-2 | TRBV30 | - | 15 | TRBD1 | TGTGCCTGGAACTATGGACAGGGGAACACCGGGGAGCTGTTTTTT | CAWNYGQGNTGELFF
TRBJ2-1 | TRBV28 | - | 16 | TRBD2 | TGTGCCAGCAGTTTAGCTAGCGGGGGCCCCTACAATGAGCAGTTCTTC | CASSLASGGPYNEQFF
TRBJ2-1 | TRBV25-1 | few | 15 | TRBD2 | TGTGCCAGCAGTGACACTAGCGGAGCCTACAATGAGCAGTTCTTC | CASSDTSGAYNEQFF
TRBJ1-4 | TRBV3-1 | - | 17 | - | TGTGCCAGCAGCCATGCCGGTCATGGGGGGCCCTTTGAAAAACTGTTTTTT | CASSHAGHGGPFEKLFF
TRBJ1-3 | TRBV5-5 | - | 15 | - | TGTGCCAGCAGCCCCTGGACTGTGACTGGAAACACCATATATTTT | CASSPWTVTGNTIYF
TRBJ1-2 | TRBV24-1 | many | 14 | - | TGTGCCACCAGTGATTCAGCGCGGGTCTATGGCTACACCTTC | CATSDSARVYGYTF
TRBJ1-1 | TRBV5-1 | few | 15 | - | TGCGCCAGCAGCTTGTCGCCTCCACCGAGCACTGAAGCTTTCTTT | CASSLSPPPSTEAFF
TRBJ2-7 | TRBV3-1 | many | 16 | - | TGTGCCAGCAGCCAAGTCGGTTTGGTCACAACCTACGAGCAGTACTTC | CASSQVGLVTTYEQYF
TRBJ1-4 | TRBV4-1 | few | 17 | TRBD1 | TGCGCCAGCAGCGAGGAAAGACAGGGGGCGCTGAGTGAAAAACTGTTTTTT | CASSEERQGALSEKLFF
TRBJ1-1 | TRBV15 | few | 13 | - | TGTGCCACCAGCAGAGATTGGGAGCCTGAAGCTTTCTTT | CATSRDWEPEAFF
TRBJ2-1 | TRBV5-1 | many | 15 | TRBD2 | TGCGCCAGCAGCTTGGAAGCGGGAAAGTCCAATGAGCAGTTCTTC | CASSLEAGKSNEQFF
TRBJ2-6 | TRBV7-9 | - | 15 | - | TGTGCCAGCCCCTCGCCTTTCTCTGGGGCCAACGTCCTGACTTTC | CASPSPFSGANVLTF
TRBJ1-1 | TRBV10-2 | few | 13 | - | TGCGCCAGCAGTGAGGAGGGGGGCAGGCGGGCTTTCTTT | CASSEEGGRRAFF
TRBJ1-4 | TRBV6-1 | many | 14 | - | TGTGCCAGCAGACCAGAGGCAACTAATGAAAAACTGTTTTTT | CASRPEATNEKLFF
TRBJ2-6 | TRBV19 | few | 16 | - | TGTGCCAGTAGTATACTCCGCAGCCCCGGGGCCAACGTCCTGACTTTC | CASSILRSPGANVLTF
TRBJ2-5 | TRBV20-1 | - | 13 | - | TGCAGTGCCAAGGAGGTAGCGATAGAGACCCAGTACTTC | CSAKEVAIETQYF
TRBJ1-2 | TRBV18 | - | 11 | - | TGTGCCAGCTCACCCTCGGACGGCTACACCTTC | CASSPSDGYTF
TRBJ2-4 | TRBV7-9 | - | 15 | - | TGTGCCAGCAGCTTAATTCAGGTCCCCAAAAACATTCAGTACTTC | CASSLIQVPKNIQYF
TRBJ1-2 | TRBV7-2 | - | 14 | - | TGTGCCAGCAGCTTAGGCCGACAGTTTCATGGCTACACCTTC | CASSLGRQFHGYTF
TRBJ1-1 | TRBV27 | few | 12 | - | TGTGCCAGCAGCGTCACAGGAACTGAAGCTTTCTTT | CASSVTGTEAFF
TRBJ2-5 | TRBV3-1 | few | 16 | TRBD2 | TGTGCCAGCAGCCAAGACCGGACTAGCGGGACAGAGACCCAGTACTTC | CASSQDRTSGTETQYF
TRBJ2-7 | TRBV6-1 | - | 18 | TRBD1 | TGTGCCAGCAGCCGAAACCGATTTGGGACAGGTACTACCTACGAGCAGTACTTC | CASSRNRFGTGTTYEQYF
TRBJ2-7 | TRBV29-1 | many | 16 | TRBD1 | TGCAGCGTTGAAGATGGACCGACAGGGCGGCCCTACGAGCAGTACTTC | CSVEDGPTGRPYEQYF
TRBJ2-5 | TRBV28 | many | 15 | - | TGTGCCAGCAGTTTCGAAGTCACCTTCGGGGAGACCCAGTACTTC | CASSFEVTFGETQYF
TRBJ2-7 | TRBV7-2 | - | 13 | - | TGTGCCAGCAGCCGTCTCCAGGGATACGAGCAGTACTTC | CASSRLQGYEQYF
TRBJ1-3 | TRBV15 | - | 15 | - | TGTGCCACCAGCAGAGATCATACAGGTCGGAACACCATATATTTT | CATSRDHTGRNTIYF
TRBJ2-1 | TRBV24-1 | - | 15 | - | TGTGCCACCAGTGATTTGGGTGGATCCTACAATGAGCAGTTCTTC | CATSDLGGSYNEQFF
TRBJ1-1 | TRBV25-1 | few | 14 | - | TGTGCCAGCAGTTACAGGGAGCCTAACACTGAAGCTTTCTTT | CASSYREPNTEAFF
TRBJ1-2 | TRBV27 | few | 15 | - | TGTGCCAGCACCACCCTCAGGGAAAGGGGCCATGGCTACACCTTC | CASTTLRERGHGYTF
TRBJ2-1 | TRBV4-3 | many | 15 | TRBD1 | TGCGCCAGCAGCCCAGGACAGGGTCGGAACAATGAGCAGTTCTTC | CASSPGQGRNNEQFF
TRBJ1-5 | TRBV12-3/TRBV12-4 | many | 13 | - | TGTGCCAGCCTGGGAAGTAGCAATCAGCCCCAGCATTTT | CASLGSSNQPQHF
TRBJ2-6 | TRBV4-1 | - | 21 | TRBD2 | TGCGCCAGCAGCCCTCAGGAACTAGCGGGGGCCACTATCTCTGGGGCCAACGTCCTGACTTTC | CASSPQELAGATISGANVLTF
TRBJ1-1 | TRBV30 | few | 13 | - | TGTGCCTGGAGTGTAAGGGAGATCACTGAAGCTTTCTTT | CAWSVREITEAFF
TRBJ2-7 | TRBV7-9 | - | 15 | TRBD2 | TGTGCCAGCAGCTTAGCGGAGGGACTATATTACGAGCAGTACTTC | CASSLAEGLYYEQYF
TRBJ1-1 | TRBV4-3 | - | 17 | TRBD1 | TGCGCCAGCAGCCAGTCGACAGGGATTCTTACTAACACTGAAGCTTTCTTT | CASSQSTGILTNTEAFF